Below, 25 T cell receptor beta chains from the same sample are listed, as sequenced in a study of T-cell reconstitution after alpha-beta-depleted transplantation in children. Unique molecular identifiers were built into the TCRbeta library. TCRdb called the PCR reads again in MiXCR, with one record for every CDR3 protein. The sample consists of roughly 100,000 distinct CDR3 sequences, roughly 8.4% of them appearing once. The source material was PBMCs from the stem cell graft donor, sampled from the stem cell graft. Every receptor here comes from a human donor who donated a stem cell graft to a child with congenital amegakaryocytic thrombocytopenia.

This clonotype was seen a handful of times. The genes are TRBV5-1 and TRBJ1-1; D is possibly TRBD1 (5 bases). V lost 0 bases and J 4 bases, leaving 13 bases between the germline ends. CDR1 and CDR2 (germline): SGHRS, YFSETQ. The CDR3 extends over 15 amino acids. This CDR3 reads CASSLEGARLTEAFF. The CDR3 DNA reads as TGCGCCAGCAGCTTGGAAGGGGCCAGACTCACTGAAGCTTTCTTT.

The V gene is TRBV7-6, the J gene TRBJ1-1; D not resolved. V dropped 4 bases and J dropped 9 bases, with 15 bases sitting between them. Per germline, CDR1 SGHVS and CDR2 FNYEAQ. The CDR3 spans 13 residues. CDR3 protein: CASSYNGGGKAFF. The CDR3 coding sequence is TGTGCCAGCAGCTACAACGGCGGAGGGAAAGCTTTCTTT.

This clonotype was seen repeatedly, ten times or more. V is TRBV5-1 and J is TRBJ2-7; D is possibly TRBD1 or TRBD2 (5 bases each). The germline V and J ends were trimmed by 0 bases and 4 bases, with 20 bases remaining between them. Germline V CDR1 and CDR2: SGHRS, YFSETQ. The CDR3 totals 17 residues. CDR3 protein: CASSLGVRGQVVYEQYF. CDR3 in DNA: TGCGCCAGCAGCTTGGGAGTTCGGGGCCAGGTCGTGTACGAGCAGTACTTC. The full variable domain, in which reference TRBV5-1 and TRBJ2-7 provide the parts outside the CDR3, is KAGVTQTPRYLIKTRGQQVTLSCSPISGHRSVSWYQQTPGQGLQFLFEYFSETQRNKGNFPGRFSGRQFSNSRSEMNVSTLELGDSALYLCASSLGVRGQVVYEQYFGPGTRLTVT.

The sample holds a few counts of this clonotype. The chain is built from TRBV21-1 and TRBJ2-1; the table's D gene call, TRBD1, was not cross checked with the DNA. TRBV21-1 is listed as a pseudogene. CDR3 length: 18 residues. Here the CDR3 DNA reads TGTGCCAGCAGCCCCCCCTTAGGGGAACGCTTATTCTACAATGAGCAGTTCTTC. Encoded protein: CASSPPLGERLFYNEQFF.

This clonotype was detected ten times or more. The CDR3 DNA reads TGTGCCAGCAGTTTTCGGCAGCTAACCGCCGAGCAGTACTTC. Translating it yields CASSFRQLTAEQYF. This chain uses TRBV12-3 or TRBV12-4 with TRBJ2-7; D remains unclear. V was cut by 3 bases and J by 6 bases, with 15 bases left in between. This CDR3 has 14 amino acids.

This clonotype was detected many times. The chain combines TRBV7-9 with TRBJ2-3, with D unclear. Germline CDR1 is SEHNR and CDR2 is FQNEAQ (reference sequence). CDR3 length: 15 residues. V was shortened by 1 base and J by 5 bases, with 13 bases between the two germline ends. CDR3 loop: CASSLVFAFRDTQYF. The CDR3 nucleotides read TGTGCCAGCAGCTTAGTGTTTGCCTTCCGAGATACGCAGTATTTT. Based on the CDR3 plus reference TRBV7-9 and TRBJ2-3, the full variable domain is DTGVSQNPRHKITKRGQNVTFRCDPISEHNRLYWYRQTLGQGPEFLTYFQNEAQLEKSRLLSDRFSAERPKGSFSTLEIQRTEQGDSAMYLCASSLVFAFRDTQYFGPGTRLTVL.

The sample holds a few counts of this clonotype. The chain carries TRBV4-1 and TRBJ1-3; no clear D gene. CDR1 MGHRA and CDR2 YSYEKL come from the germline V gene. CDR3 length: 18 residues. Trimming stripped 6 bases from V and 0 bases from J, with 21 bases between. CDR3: CASSPIPTGGYSGNTIYF. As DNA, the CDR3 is TGCGCCAGCAGTCCCATCCCTACGGGAGGCTACTCTGGAAACACCATATATTTT.

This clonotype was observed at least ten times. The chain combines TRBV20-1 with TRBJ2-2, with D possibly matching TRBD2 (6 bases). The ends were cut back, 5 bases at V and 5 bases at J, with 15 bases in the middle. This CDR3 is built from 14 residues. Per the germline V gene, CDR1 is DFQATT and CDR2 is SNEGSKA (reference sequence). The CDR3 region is CSALAAERTGELFF. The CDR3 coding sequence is TGCAGTGCTTTAGCGGCAGAGAGGACCGGGGAGCTGTTTTTT.

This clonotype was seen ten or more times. CDR3: CASSFGWGDEQYF. CDR3 DNA sequence: TGTGCCAGCAGCTTCGGTTGGGGGGACGAGCAGTACTTC. V is TRBV7-2 and J is TRBJ2-7, with a weak D call TRBD2 (6 bases). The CDR3 totals 13 residues. Germline loops: CDR1 SGHTA, CDR2 FQGNSA. V dropped 3 bases and J dropped 5 bases, with 11 bases sitting between them.

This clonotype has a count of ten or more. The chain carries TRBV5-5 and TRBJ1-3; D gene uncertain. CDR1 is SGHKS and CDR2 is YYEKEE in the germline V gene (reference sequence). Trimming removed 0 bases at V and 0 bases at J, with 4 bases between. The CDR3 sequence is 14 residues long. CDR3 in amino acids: CASSLEVSGNTIYF. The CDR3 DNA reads TGTGCCAGCAGCTTGGAGGTCTCTGGAAACACCATATATTTT.

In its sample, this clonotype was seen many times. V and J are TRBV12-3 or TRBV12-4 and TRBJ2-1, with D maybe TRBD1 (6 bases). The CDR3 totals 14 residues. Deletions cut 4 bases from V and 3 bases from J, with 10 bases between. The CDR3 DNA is TGTGCCAGCAGTTGGAGCAGGGGCTACAATGAGCAGTTCTTC. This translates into CASSWSRGYNEQFF.

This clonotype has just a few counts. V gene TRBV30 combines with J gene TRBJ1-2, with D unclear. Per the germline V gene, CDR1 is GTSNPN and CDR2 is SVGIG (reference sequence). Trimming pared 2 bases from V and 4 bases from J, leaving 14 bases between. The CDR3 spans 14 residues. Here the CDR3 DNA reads TGTGCCTGGAGTCCAGCCGGCTTCTTCTATGGCTACACCTTC. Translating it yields CAWSPAGFFYGYTF.

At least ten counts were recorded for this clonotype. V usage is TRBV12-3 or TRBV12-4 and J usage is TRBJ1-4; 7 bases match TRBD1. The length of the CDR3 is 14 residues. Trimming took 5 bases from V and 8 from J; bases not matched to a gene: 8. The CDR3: CASSKGAGGEKLFF. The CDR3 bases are TGTGCCAGCAGTAAGGGGGCTGGAGGGGAAAAACTGTTTTTT.

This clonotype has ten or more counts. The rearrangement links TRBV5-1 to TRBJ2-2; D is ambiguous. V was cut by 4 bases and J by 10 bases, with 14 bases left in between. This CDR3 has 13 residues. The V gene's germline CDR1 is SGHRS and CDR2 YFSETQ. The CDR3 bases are TGCGCCAGCAGCCCCGAGACTGTGCAGGAGCTGTTTTTT. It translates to CASSPETVQELFF.

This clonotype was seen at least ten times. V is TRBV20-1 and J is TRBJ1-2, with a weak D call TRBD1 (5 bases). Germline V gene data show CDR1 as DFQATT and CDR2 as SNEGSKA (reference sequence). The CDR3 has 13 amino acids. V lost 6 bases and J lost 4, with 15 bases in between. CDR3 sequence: CSAGPSEAYGYTF. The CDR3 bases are TGCAGTGCGGGGCCCAGTGAAGCCTATGGCTACACCTTC.

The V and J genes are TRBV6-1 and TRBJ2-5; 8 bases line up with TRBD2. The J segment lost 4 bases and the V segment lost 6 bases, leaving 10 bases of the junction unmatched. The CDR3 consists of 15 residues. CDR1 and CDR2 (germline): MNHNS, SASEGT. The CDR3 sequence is CASRRAGDFGETQYF. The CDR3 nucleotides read TGTGCCAGCAGGCGAGCGGGGGATTTCGGAGAGACCCAGTACTTC.

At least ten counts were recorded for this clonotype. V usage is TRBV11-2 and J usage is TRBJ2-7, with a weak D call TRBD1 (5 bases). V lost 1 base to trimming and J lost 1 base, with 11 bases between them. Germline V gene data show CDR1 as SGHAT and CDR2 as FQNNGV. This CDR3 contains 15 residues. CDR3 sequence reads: CASSLVTGSSYEQYF. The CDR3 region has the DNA TGTGCCAGCAGCTTAGTTACAGGTTCATCCTACGAGCAGTACTTC.

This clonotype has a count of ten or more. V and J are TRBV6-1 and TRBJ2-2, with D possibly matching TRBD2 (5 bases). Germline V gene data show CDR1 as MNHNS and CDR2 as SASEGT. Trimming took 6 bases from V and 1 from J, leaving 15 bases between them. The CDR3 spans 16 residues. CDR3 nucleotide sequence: TGTGCCAGCAGGAGAGGGCTAGCTAAGAACACCGGGGAGCTGTTTTTT. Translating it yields CASRRGLAKNTGELFF.

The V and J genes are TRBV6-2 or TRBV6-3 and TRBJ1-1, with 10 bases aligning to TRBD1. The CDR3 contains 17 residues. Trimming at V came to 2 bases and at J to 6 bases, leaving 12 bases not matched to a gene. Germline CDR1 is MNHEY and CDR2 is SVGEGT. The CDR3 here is CASSYARQGAKRPEAFF. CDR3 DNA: TGTGCCAGCAGTTACGCTAGACAGGGGGCTAAGAGACCTGAAGCTTTCTTT.

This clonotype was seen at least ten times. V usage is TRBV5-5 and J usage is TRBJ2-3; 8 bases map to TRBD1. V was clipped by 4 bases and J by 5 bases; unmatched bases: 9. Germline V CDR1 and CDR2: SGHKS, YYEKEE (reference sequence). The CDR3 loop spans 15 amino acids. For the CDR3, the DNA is TGTGCCAGCAGCGGGCGGACAGGGCAAGGAGATACGCAGTATTTT. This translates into CASSGRTGQGDTQYF. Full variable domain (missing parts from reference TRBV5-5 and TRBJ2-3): DAGVTQSPTHLIKTRGQQVTLRCSPISGHKSVSWYQQVLGQGPQFIFQYYEKEERGRGNFPDRFSARQFPNYSSELNVNALLLGDSALYLCASSGRTGQGDTQYFGPGTRLTVL.

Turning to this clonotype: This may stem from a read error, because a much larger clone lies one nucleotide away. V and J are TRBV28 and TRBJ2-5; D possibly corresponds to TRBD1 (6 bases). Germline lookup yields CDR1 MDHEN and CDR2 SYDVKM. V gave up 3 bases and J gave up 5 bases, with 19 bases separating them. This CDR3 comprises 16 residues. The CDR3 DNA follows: TGTGCCAGCAGTTTTTTAGGGGGTCGCCGGCACGAGACCCAGTACTTC. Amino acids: CASSFLGGRRHETQYF. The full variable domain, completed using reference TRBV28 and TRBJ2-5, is DVKVTQSSRYLVKRTGEKVFLECVQDMDHENMFWYRQDPGLGLRLIYFSYDVKMKEKGDIPEGYSVSREKKERFSLILESASTNQTSMYLCASSFLGGRRHETQYFGPGTRLLVL.

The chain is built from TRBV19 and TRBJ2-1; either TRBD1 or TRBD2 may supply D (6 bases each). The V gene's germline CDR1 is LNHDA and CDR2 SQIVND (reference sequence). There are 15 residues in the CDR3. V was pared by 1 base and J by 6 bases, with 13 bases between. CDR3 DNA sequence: TGTGCCAGTAGTATAGTGGGGGGCGGGTTCAATGAGCAGTTCTTC. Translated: CASSIVGGGFNEQFF.

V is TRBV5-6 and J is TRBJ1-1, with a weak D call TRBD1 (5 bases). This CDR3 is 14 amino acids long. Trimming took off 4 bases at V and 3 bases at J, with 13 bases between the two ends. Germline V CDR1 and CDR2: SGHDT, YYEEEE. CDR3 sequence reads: CASSLAGRYTEAFF. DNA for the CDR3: TGTGCCAGCAGCCTCGCAGGGCGCTACACTGAAGCTTTCTTT.

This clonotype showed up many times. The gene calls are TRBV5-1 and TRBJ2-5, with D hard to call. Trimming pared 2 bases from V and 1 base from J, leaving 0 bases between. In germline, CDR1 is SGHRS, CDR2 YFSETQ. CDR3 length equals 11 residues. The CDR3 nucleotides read TGCGCCAGCAGCTTCCAAGAGACCCAGTACTTC. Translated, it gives CASSFQETQYF.

This CDR3 reads CASSILAGADEQYF. CDR3 bases: TGCGCCAGCAGCATACTAGCGGGAGCTGACGAGCAGTACTTC. The chain is built from TRBV5-1 and TRBJ2-7; 11 bases fit TRBD2. Trimming removed 4 bases from V and 5 bases from J; junction bases left unmatched: 5. Germline CDR1 is SGHRS and CDR2 is YFSETQ. The CDR3 length is 14 residues.